Following are 2 T cell receptor beta chains from one sample sequenced in a study of blood T cell repertoires in COVID-19. Libraries were prepared by immunoSEQ multiplex PCR; TCRdb keeps only in-frame clonotypes and omits some of them. The table has some 250,000 clones, approximately 84% seen once. The source material was PBMCs or T cells enriched from blood (not recorded which). Every receptor here comes from a man aged 40-55 years who had recovered from COVID-19.

The gene calls are TRBV11-3 and TRBJ2-2; no clear D gene. The CDR3 loop spans 13 amino acids. The V gene lost 4 bases and the J gene lost 5 bases, with 8 bases spanning the gap. The germline V gene encodes CDR1 SGHNT and CDR2 YENEEA. This CDR3 is CASSSPGTGELFF. The CDR3 nucleotides read TGTGCCAGCAGCTCACCGGGTACCGGGGAGCTGTTTTTT.

The chain combines TRBV7-3 with TRBJ2-1; D perhaps matches TRBD2 (7 bases). Germline values: CDR1 SGHTA, CDR2 FQGTGA. V lost 0 bases and J lost 10, with 13 bases in between. This CDR3 is built from 14 residues. This CDR3 reads CASSLTGGGQEQFF. CDR3 DNA sequence: TGTGCCAGCAGCTTAACGGGCGGGGGCCAGGAGCAGTTCTTC.